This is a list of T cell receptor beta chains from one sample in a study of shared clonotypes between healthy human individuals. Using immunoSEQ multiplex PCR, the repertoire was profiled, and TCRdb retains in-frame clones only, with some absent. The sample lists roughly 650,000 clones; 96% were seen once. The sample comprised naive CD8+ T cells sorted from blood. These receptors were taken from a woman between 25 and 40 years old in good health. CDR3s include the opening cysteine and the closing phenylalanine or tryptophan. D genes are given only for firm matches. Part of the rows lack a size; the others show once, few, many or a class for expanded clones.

CDR3 protein: CASSLATRNQPQHF
CDR3 DNA: TGTGCCAGCAGCTTGGCCACGCGCAATCAGCCCCAGCATTTT
D gene: -
V gene: TRBV5-6
J gene: TRBJ1-5
clone size: once

CDR3 protein: CASSHTPGQGRYEQYF
CDR3 DNA: TGTGCCAGCAGCCACACACCGGGACAGGGCCGCTACGAGCAGTACTTC
D gene: TRBD1
V gene: TRBV5-5
J gene: TRBJ2-7
clone size: -

CDR3 protein: CASSPDPRTVYEQYF
CDR3 DNA: TGTGCCAGCAGTCCGGACCCCCGGACAGTCTACGAGCAGTACTTC
D gene: -
V gene: TRBV27
J gene: TRBJ2-7
clone size: -

CDR3 protein: CASSSGGPDEQYF
CDR3 DNA: TGTGCCAGCAGCTCAGGGGGCCCGGACGAGCAGTACTTC
D gene: TRBD1
V gene: TRBV5-8
J gene: TRBJ2-7
clone size: -

CDR3 protein: CASSRREGGEQYF
CDR3 DNA: TGTGCCAGCAGCCGTAGGGAGGGGGGAGAGCAGTACTTC
D gene: -
V gene: TRBV4-2
J gene: TRBJ2-7
clone size: -

CDR3 protein: CASSGRDPETQYF
CDR3 DNA: TGTGCCAGTAGTGGGAGGGATCCAGAGACCCAGTACTTC
D gene: TRBD2
V gene: TRBV19
J gene: TRBJ2-5
clone size: -

CDR3 protein: CSVVWYTSGGNEQFF
CDR3 DNA: TGCAGCGTTGTGTGGTACACTAGCGGGGGTAATGAGCAGTTCTTC
D gene: TRBD2
V gene: TRBV29-1
J gene: TRBJ2-1
clone size: once

CDR3 protein: CASSFWTGDEQYF
CDR3 DNA: TGCGCCAGCAGCTTTTGGACAGGAGACGAGCAGTACTTC
D gene: TRBD1
V gene: TRBV5-1
J gene: TRBJ2-7
clone size: -

CDR3 protein: CASSYGTTDTQYF
CDR3 DNA: TGTGCCAGCAGTTACGGGACCACAGATACGCAGTATTTT
D gene: -
V gene: TRBV27
J gene: TRBJ2-3
clone size: -

CDR3 protein: CASSALGSANQETQYF
CDR3 DNA: TGTGCCAGCAGTGCGCTTGGGAGCGCCAATCAAGAGACCCAGTACTTC
D gene: -
V gene: TRBV28
J gene: TRBJ2-5
clone size: -

CDR3 protein: CAWGRGDRSTDTQYF
CDR3 DNA: TGTGCCTGGGGCCGGGGGGATCGGTCCACAGATACGCAGTATTTT
D gene: TRBD2
V gene: TRBV30
J gene: TRBJ2-3
clone size: -

CDR3 protein: CASSLSPGDAYGYTF
CDR3 DNA: TGTGCCAGCAGTTTAAGCCCGGGGGATGCCTATGGCTACACCTTC
D gene: -
V gene: TRBV27
J gene: TRBJ1-2
clone size: once

CDR3 protein: CASSSGTGIAEAFF
CDR3 DNA: TGTGCCAGCAGCTCCGGGACAGGGATAGCTGAAGCTTTCTTT
D gene: TRBD1
V gene: TRBV5-8
J gene: TRBJ1-1
clone size: -

CDR3 protein: CASSYGGSTYEQYF
CDR3 DNA: TGTGCCAGCAGTTACGGCGGGTCTACCTACGAGCAGTACTTC
D gene: -
V gene: TRBV6-6
J gene: TRBJ2-7
clone size: once

CDR3 protein: CASSLEAGGTDTQYF
CDR3 DNA: TGTGCCAGCAGCTTAGAAGCGGGAGGCACAGATACGCAGTATTTT
D gene: TRBD2
V gene: TRBV7-6
J gene: TRBJ2-3
clone size: -

CDR3 protein: CASSQGGGREATDTQYF
CDR3 DNA: TGCGCCAGCAGCCAAGGGGGCGGGAGGGAGGCTACAGATACGCAGTATTTT
D gene: TRBD2
V gene: TRBV4-1
J gene: TRBJ2-3
clone size: once

CDR3 protein: CASSSDGPGYYEQYF
CDR3 DNA: TGTGCCAGCAGCTCGGACGGCCCGGGGTACTACGAGCAGTACTTC
D gene: -
V gene: TRBV5-4
J gene: TRBJ2-7
clone size: -